What follows are 10 T cell receptor beta chains derived from one specimen sequenced in a study of blood T cells in healthy people across ages. A second PCR, run for roughly 7 to 12 cycles, used a sample-barcoded 5' primer plus a J-beta primer mix. One entry per CDR3 protein results from TCRdb running MiXCR on the 5' RACE reads. This table has roughly 560,000 distinct CDR3 sequences, around 24% appearing once. A further study also used this sample, focusing on T cells of mothers and their children.

The sample taken for sequencing was blood. The receptors were sampled from a boy younger than 18 in good health.

V usage is TRBV2 and J usage is TRBJ1-2, with 11 bases fitting TRBD1. With 5 bases clipped from V and 2 bases from J, the junction kept 1 base outside the gene matches. Germline CDR1 reads SNHLY; CDR2 reads FYNNEI. CDR3 length: 14 amino acids. CDR3 residues: CASSWDRGNYGYTF. The DNA for the CDR3 is TGTGCCAGCAGTTGGGACAGGGGGAACTATGGCTACACCTTC.

This clonotype occurred many times. The chain employs TRBV20-1 and TRBJ1-5; 7 bases agree with TRBD1. The CDR3 loop spans 16 amino acids. CDR1 is DFQATT, CDR2 SNEGSKA, per germline (reference sequence). Trimming took 5 bases from V and 3 from J; bases not matched to a gene: 13. The CDR3 loop reads CSAHRPGQSLNQPQHF. The CDR3 coding sequence is TGCAGTGCTCACCGGCCGGGACAGTCTCTCAATCAGCCCCAGCATTTT.

This clonotype was seen more than once but under ten times. The rearrangement uses TRBV12-3 or TRBV12-4 and TRBJ2-5; 11 bases align to TRBD2. TRBJ2-1 explains the end of the DNA better; the J call may be wrong. This CDR3 contains 17 residues. The CDR3 DNA reads TGTGCCAGCAGTTTAGTTACTAGCGGGAGAGGTTACAATGAGCAGTTCTTC. This translates into CASSLVTSGRGYNEQFF.

This clonotype was seen more than once but under ten times. This chain joins TRBV7-8 and TRBJ1-3, with 10 nucleotides matching TRBD1. The CDR3 consists of 14 residues. Germline loops: CDR1 SGHVS, CDR2 FQNEAQ. The V and J ends lost 6 bases and 4 bases, in that order; junction bases with no gene match: 3. CDR3 bases: TGTGCCAGCAGGCGGGACAGGGGAGGAAACACCATATATTTT. Translating gives CASRRDRGGNTIYF.

Of note for this clonotype: The conserved final phenylalanine or tryptophan is absent from the CDR3, which likely points to a read error. V is TRBV6-2 or TRBV6-3 and J is TRBJ2-7; weak D call: TRBD1 (6 bases). Trimming shortened V by 4 bases and J by 2 bases, and 21 bases separated the two germline ends. CDR3 length: 17 amino acids. Germline-derived CDR1 and CDR2 are MNHEY and SVGEGT. The CDR3 sequence: CASSSGKGTSVPYEQYS. CDR3 sequence (DNA): TGTGCCAGCAGTTCAGGCAAAGGGACATCGGTGCCCTACGAGCAGTACTCC.

This clonotype was detected only a few times. V gene TRBV5-5 combines with J gene TRBJ2-5, with D perhaps TRBD1 (7 bases). Germline values: CDR1 SGHKS, CDR2 YYEKEE (reference sequence). The CDR3 has 14 residues. The V and J ends lost 4 bases and 11 bases respectively, with 21 bases between them. CDR3 sequence reads: CASSGYRGSGEQYF. The CDR3 DNA follows: TGTGCCAGCAGCGGCTACAGGGGTTCGGGGGAGCAGTACTTC.

The rearrangement links TRBV4-3 to TRBJ2-4; D possibly corresponds to TRBD2 (6 bases). CDR3 length equals 15 residues. The germline V and J ends were trimmed by 4 bases and 8 bases, with 18 bases remaining between them. Looked up from germline, CDR1 is LGHNA and CDR2 is YSLEER. The CDR3 reads CASSPTGGTRDIQYF. The DNA for the CDR3 is TGCGCCAGCAGCCCCACAGGAGGGACCAGGGACATTCAGTACTTC.

The CDR3 nucleotides are TGTGCCAGCAGCTTTCAACAGGGGGTGGGGGAGCAGTACTTC. Amino acids: CASSFQQGVGEQYF. The chain links TRBV7-2 to TRBJ2-7, with 8 bases lining up with TRBD1. The CDR3 extends over 14 amino acids. Trimming cost V 3 bases and J 7 bases; bases outside gene matches: 8. Per the germline V gene, CDR1 is SGHTA and CDR2 is FQGNSA.

CDR3 sequence (DNA): TGCAGTGCCCGGGACCAATCGTACCAAGAGACCCAGTACTTC. Protein: CSARDQSYQETQYF. J is TRBJ2-5 and V is TRBV20-1; D tentatively fits TRBD1 or TRBD2 (5 bases each). V was shortened by 6 bases and J by 0 bases, with 14 bases between the two germline ends. From germline, CDR1 is DFQATT and CDR2 SNEGSKA (reference sequence). There are 14 residues in the CDR3.

The V gene is TRBV4-3, the J gene TRBJ2-5, with 7 bases that match TRBD1. The tail of the sequence fits TRBJ2-7 better, so the J call may be wrong. This CDR3 is 14 amino acids long. CDR1 and CDR2 from the germline V gene are LGHNA and YSLEER. The CDR3 loop reads CASSQGGQTYEQYF. The CDR3, as DNA: TGCGCCAGCAGCCAAGGGGGACAGACCTACGAGCAGTACTTC.